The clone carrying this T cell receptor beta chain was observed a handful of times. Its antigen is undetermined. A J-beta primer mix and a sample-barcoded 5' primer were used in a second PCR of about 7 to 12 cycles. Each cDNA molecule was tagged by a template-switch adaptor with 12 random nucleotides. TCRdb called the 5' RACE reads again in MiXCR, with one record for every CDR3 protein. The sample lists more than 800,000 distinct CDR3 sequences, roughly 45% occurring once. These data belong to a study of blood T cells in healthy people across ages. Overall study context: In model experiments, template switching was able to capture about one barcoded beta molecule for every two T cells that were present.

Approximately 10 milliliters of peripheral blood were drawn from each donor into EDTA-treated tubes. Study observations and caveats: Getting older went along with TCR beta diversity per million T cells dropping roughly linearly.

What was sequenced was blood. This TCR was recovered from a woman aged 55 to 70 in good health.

The CDR3: CASSPAYNEQYF. CDR3 coding DNA: TGTGCCAGCAGCCCTGCCTACAATGAGCAGTACTTC. The genes are TRBV7-2 and TRBJ2-7, with D uncertain. Looked up from germline, CDR1 is SGHTA and CDR2 is FQGNSA. The CDR3 extends over 12 amino acids. Deletions cut 5 bases from V and 7 bases from J, with 12 bases between.